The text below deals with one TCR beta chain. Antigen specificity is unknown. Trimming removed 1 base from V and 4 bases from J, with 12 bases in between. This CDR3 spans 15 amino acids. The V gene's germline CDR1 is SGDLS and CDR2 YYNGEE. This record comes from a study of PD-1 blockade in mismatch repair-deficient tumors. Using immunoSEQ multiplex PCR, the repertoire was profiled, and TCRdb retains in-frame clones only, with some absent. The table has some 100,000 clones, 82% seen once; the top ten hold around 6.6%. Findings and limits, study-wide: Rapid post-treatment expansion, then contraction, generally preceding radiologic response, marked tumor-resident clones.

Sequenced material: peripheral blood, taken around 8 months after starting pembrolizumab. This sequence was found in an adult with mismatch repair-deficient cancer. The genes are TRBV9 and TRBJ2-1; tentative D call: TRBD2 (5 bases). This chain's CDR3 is CASSVWLSAYNEQFF. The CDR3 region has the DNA TGTGCCAGCAGCGTATGGCTTAGCGCGTACAATGAGCAGTTCTTC. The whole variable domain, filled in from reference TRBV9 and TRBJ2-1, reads DSGVTQTPKHLITATGQRVTLRCSPRSGDLSVYWYQQSLDQGLQFLIQYYNGEERAKGNILERFSAQQFPDLHSELNLSSLELGDSALYFCASSVWLSAYNEQFFGPGTRLTVL.